The sequence of this TCR beta chain was determined in a study of post-analysis software for immune sequencing data (dated by TCRdb to between 2015 and 2017). Looking at the study overall: The recorded disease courses included relapsing-remitting, secondary progressive and progressive-relapsing multiple sclerosis, and some patients had no subtype annotation. A subset of samples was prepared in parallel using single-end sample barcoding, then pooled and co-amplified after Illumina adapter ligation. Patient repertoires were compared against around 10 previously published healthy control repertoires from donors aged roughly 6 to 26 years.

Note on this clonotype: The antigen it binds to is not known. The sample holds no much larger clone one base away, and base qualities are not on file.

To demonstrate the VDJtools post-analysis software, the study profiled TCR beta repertoires from the peripheral blood of 13 young patients with multiple sclerosis. The multiple sclerosis patients were children and adolescents ranging in age from roughly 6 to 15 years. Points the paper makes about the study in general: Normalized Chao1 diversity was significantly lower in multiple sclerosis patients than controls, suggesting substantial peripheral T-cell clonal expansion. Strong co-clustering of samples prepared in the same batch was shown by direct clustering with F measure, prompting a batch-effect correction. The control group was slightly older than the multiple sclerosis patient group. Four to six TRBV segments, including TRBV5-6, TRBV5-1 and TRBV20-1, were significantly more frequent in patients than controls.

CDR1 is given as LGHNA and CDR2 as YSLEER, both from the germline V gene. Including cysteine and phenylalanine, the CDR3 has 17 amino acids. Only the CDR3 DNA stays, 51 bases, in frame from base 1. V ends up 1 base short and J 8 bases short, with an unmatched junction base count of 14. Receptor amplification or capture employed PCR. Reads for this sample came from an Illumina HiSeq 2500. To reduce PCR and sequencing biases, unique molecular identifiers were built into the TCR beta cDNA libraries. Approximately 500,000 cDNA molecules were obtained for every 1 to 10 million input T cells, so each molecule roughly corresponded to one T cell. The patient libraries were prepared and sequenced using the same protocol as the earlier healthy control dataset. Within a given batch, samples were prepared together, multiplexed and sequenced on the same HiSeq lane. Regarding the original processing steps: MIGEC handled the raw barcoded reads, throwing out single-read molecular identifier groups before consensus assembly and CDR3 extraction. Clonotype tables were post-analysed with VDJtools, and diversity was normalized by down-sampling all datasets to the smallest sample size. Repertoire overlap clustering matched CDR3 amino acid but not nucleotide sequences to correct batch-related cross-sample contamination. TCRdb's own reprocessing of the public reads used fastp at Q25 and MiXCR and kept productive beta chains. Merged by CDR3 protein, the rows form single entries marked with the most common genes and DNA. The V and J calls and clone size are TCRdb's, not the authors'. This sample has approximately 460,000 distinct CDR3 sequences in its table, and approximately 46% of those were observed once. The ten largest clonotypes hold 12% of the sample.

The specimen sequenced was blood. The chain was built from TRBV4-3 and TRBJ2-1; 7 bases in the middle match TRBD1. This receptor was obtained from a girl between 10 and 17 years old with multiple sclerosis. The CDR3 protein: CASSQVGFRGLGDEQFF. The DNA sequence reads TGCGCCAGCAGCCAAGTGGGATTTAGGGGGCTAGGAGATGAGCAGTTCTTC.